The 9 T cell receptor beta chains below were found in one sample sequenced in a study of Ad26.COV2.S vaccination and SARS-CoV-2 variants. The repertoire was sequenced with immunoSEQ multiplex PCR; TCRdb's copy has only in-frame clones and lacks some. The table records 300,000 to 450,000 clones, roughly 85% of them present only once. Treatment indicated: 15 to 20 received Ad26.COV2.S at low or high dose, single or two shots; about 5 received placebo; per-sample allocation not given. Collection of samples fell on day 63 after the first vaccine or placebo injection. Sequencing was performed on peripheral blood, taken in a trial of Ad26.COV2.S vaccine versus placebo. The receptors were sampled from a person between 18 and 65 years old who received the Ad26.COV2.S COVID-19 vaccine or a placebo.

This clone was found once. V usage is TRBV4-3 and J usage is TRBJ2-7; a possible D gene is TRBD1 (5 bases). The CDR3 totals 15 residues. Looked up from germline, CDR1 is LGHNA and CDR2 is YSLEER. V lost 0 bases and J lost 1, with 10 bases in between. CDR3 amino acids: CASSQDLRQSYEQYF. The CDR3, as DNA: TGCGCCAGCAGCCAAGACCTCCGACAGTCCTACGAGCAGTACTTC.

The rearrangement joins TRBV11-2 to TRBJ2-7, with 10 bases that match TRBD1. The CDR3 has 14 residues. Germline V gene sequence: CDR1 SGHAT, CDR2 FQNNGV. After removal of 3 bases from V and 3 bases from J, the junction contained 2 bases not matched to a gene. The CDR3 loop is CASSFGQGVYEQYF. Written as DNA, the CDR3 is TGTGCCAGCAGCTTTGGACAGGGGGTCTACGAGCAGTACTTC. The variable domain in full, completed from reference TRBV11-2 and TRBJ2-7, reads EAGVAQSPRYKIIEKRQSVAFWCNPISGHATLYWYQQILGQGPKLLIQFQNNGVVDDSQLPKDRFSAERLKGVDSTLKIQPAKLEDSAVYLCASSFGQGVYEQYFGPGTRLTVT.

This chain uses TRBV19 with TRBJ1-5, with D unclear. Germline loops: CDR1 LNHDA, CDR2 SQIVND (reference sequence). Trimming stripped 6 bases from V and 7 bases from J, with 10 bases between. The CDR3 spans 12 residues. CDR3 protein: CASSHLDQPQHF. In nucleotides, the CDR3 is TGTGCCAGTAGCCACCTGGACCAGCCCCAGCATTTT.

This clone was detected once. The chain has TRBV5-6 and TRBJ1-1; the match to TRBD1 covers 8 bases. There are 14 residues in the CDR3. CDR1 and CDR2 (germline): SGHDT, YYEEEE. V lost 3 bases, J lost 0 bases, and 1 base stayed unmatched. CDR3 DNA: TGTGCCAGCAGCTGGACAGGGCTGAACACTGAAGCTTTCTTT. The encoded protein is CASSWTGLNTEAFF.

This clone was observed a single time. The gene calls are TRBV18 and TRBJ2-2, with TRBD1 identical over 9 bases. The CDR3 totals 15 residues. The germline V gene encodes CDR1 KGHSH and CDR2 LQKENI. V dropped 3 bases and J dropped 5; count of bases not matched to a gene: 4. This CDR3 reads CASSPRTGETGELFF. The CDR3 DNA reads TGTGCCAGCTCACCCAGGACAGGGGAAACCGGGGAGCTGTTTTTT. Full variable domain (rest looked up from reference TRBV18 and TRBJ2-2): NAGVMQNPRHLVRRRGQEARLRCSPMKGHSHVYWYRQLPEEGLKFMVYLQKENIIDESGMPKERFSAEFPKEGPSILRIQQVVRGDSAAYFCASSPRTGETGELFFGEGSRLTVL.

The genes are TRBV11-2 and TRBJ2-7; no definite D call. Deletions cut 5 bases from V and 4 bases from J, with 12 bases between. From germline, CDR1 is SGHAT and CDR2 FQNNGV. There are 13 residues in the CDR3. CDR3 coding DNA: TGTGCCAGCAGCCTCCTTCCTAGTTACGAGCAGTACTTC. Translation gives CASSLLPSYEQYF. The full variable domain, rest sourced from reference TRBV11-2 and TRBJ2-7, is EAGVAQSPRYKIIEKRQSVAFWCNPISGHATLYWYQQILGQGPKLLIQFQNNGVVDDSQLPKDRFSAERLKGVDSTLKIQPAKLEDSAVYLCASSLLPSYEQYFGPGTRLTVT.

The chain couples TRBV2 to TRBJ1-3; 10 bases line up with TRBD1. CDR3 length: 16 amino acids. V was clipped by 5 bases and J by 9 bases; unmatched bases: 13. The germline V gene encodes CDR1 SNHLY and CDR2 FYNNEI. CDR3 amino acids: CASSRPGQGPVGTIYF. Written as DNA, the CDR3 is TGTGCCAGCAGTAGACCGGGACAGGGGCCGGTGGGCACCATATATTTT.

CDR3 region: CASSFVGPQETQYF. The CDR3 nucleotides are TGTGCCAGCAGTTTTGTGGGTCCCCAAGAGACCCAGTACTTC. This sequence joins TRBV28 and TRBJ2-5; D remains unclear. The CDR3 runs to 14 residues. V was shortened by 3 bases and J by 1 base, with 9 bases between the two germline ends. The germline V gene encodes CDR1 MDHEN and CDR2 SYDVKM.

V and J are TRBV10-2 and TRBJ2-7; D gene ambiguous. The ends were cut back, 6 bases at V and 5 bases at J, with 20 bases in the middle. The CDR3 spans 15 residues. Germline CDR1 is WSHSY and CDR2 is SAAADI. The chain's CDR3 is CASSLTQLLPDEQYF. The CDR3 nucleotides read TGCGCCAGCAGCCTAACTCAGCTCCTACCCGACGAGCAGTACTTC.